Each of the 12 T cell receptor beta chains below was sequenced from the same sample in a study of T cell responses to AZD1222 COVID-19 vaccine. Repertoires were generated with immunoSEQ multiplex PCR, while TCRdb's copy carries only in-frame clones and drops some. Of around 200,000 clones in the sample, 88% are singletons; the top ten hold roughly 0.5%. Sequencing used peripheral blood, obtained on day 0 of AZD1222 vaccination. These TCRs come from an adult in good health.

The rearrangement joins TRBV12-3 or TRBV12-4 to TRBJ2-5; D is ambiguous. The V end was cut by 1 base, the J end by 4 bases, with 7 bases between. The CDR3 has 13 amino acids. In nucleotides, the CDR3 is TGTGCCAGCAGTTTAGGGCCCGGAGAGACCCAGTACTTC. This translates into CASSLGPGETQYF.

The V and J genes are TRBV27 and TRBJ2-1; D remains unclear. The germline V gene encodes CDR1 MNHEY and CDR2 SMNVEV (reference sequence). V was cut by 10 bases and J by 7 bases, with 11 bases left in between. CDR3 length: 11 residues. The CDR3 reads CATCNGNEQFF. The CDR3 DNA sequence: TGTGCCACCTGTAATGGGAATGAGCAGTTCTTC.

In its sample, this clone was seen once. This chain links TRBV6-5 with TRBJ1-5, with TRBD1 as a possible D gene (6 bases). The V end was cut by 7 bases, the J end by 1 base, with 14 bases between. The CDR3 consists of 15 residues. Germline V gene lookup returns CDR1 MNHEY and CDR2 SVGAGI. CDR3: CASIGGYGSNQPQHF. The CDR3 nucleotides read TGTGCCAGCATAGGGGGGTATGGAAGCAATCAGCCCCAGCATTTT.

The chain uses TRBV9 and TRBJ2-4; 10 bases agree with TRBD2. CDR3 length: 13 amino acids. CDR1 is SGDLS and CDR2 is YYNGEE in the germline V gene. The trim removed 2 bases at V and 9 bases at J, leaving 2 bases unmatched. CDR3: CASSVIAGGIQYF. The CDR3 DNA reads TGTGCCAGCAGCGTTATAGCGGGGGGCATTCAGTACTTC.

This chain links TRBV7-2 with TRBJ1-2, with 9 positions matching TRBD1. The V segment lost 5 bases and the J segment 4 bases; nucleotides outside the gene matches: 8. This CDR3 is built from 15 residues. Germline V gene sequence: CDR1 SGHTA, CDR2 FQGNSA. Here the CDR3 reads CASSEPGQGIYGYTF. The CDR3 nucleotides are TGTGCCAGCAGCGAGCCGGGACAGGGTATCTATGGCTACACCTTC.

The V call is TRBV7-9, the J call TRBJ2-7; D not certain. Looked up from germline, CDR1 is SEHNR and CDR2 is FQNEAQ (reference sequence). The CDR3 totals 13 residues. The V gene lost 10 bases and the J gene lost 0 bases, with 13 bases spanning the gap. The CDR3 here is CAIEEGSSYEQYF. CDR3 DNA: TGTGCCATCGAAGAAGGAAGCTCCTACGAGCAGTACTTC. The full variable domain, completed using reference TRBV7-9 and TRBJ2-7, is DTGVSQNPRHKITKRGQNVTFRCDPISEHNRLYWYRQTLGQGPEFLTYFQNEAQLEKSRLLSDRFSAERPKGSFSTLEIQRTEQGDSAMYLCAIEEGSSYEQYFGPGTRLTVT.

The chain links TRBV28 to TRBJ2-7; D is unclear. With 7 bases removed from V and 6 bases from J, the gap between germline ends came to 19 bases. The germline gives CDR1 MDHEN, CDR2 SYDVKM. The CDR3 covers 14 residues. CDR3 sequence reads: CASTDPRRPSEQYF. The CDR3 DNA follows: TGTGCCAGCACCGACCCACGGCGACCCTCCGAGCAGTACTTC.

The V and J genes are TRBV7-9 and TRBJ2-7; D is unresolved. The CDR3 is 13 amino acids. Germline CDR1 SEHNR, CDR2 FQNEAQ (reference sequence). V was pared by 0 bases and J by 0 bases, with 3 bases between. The CDR3 region has the DNA TGTGCCAGCAGCTTAGCTTACTCCTACGAGCAGTACTTC. Protein: CASSLAYSYEQYF.

The chain combines TRBV2 with TRBJ2-7; 14 nucleotides agree with TRBD2. Germline-derived CDR1 and CDR2 are SNHLY and FYNNEI. This CDR3 region has 14 residues. V lost 6 bases, J lost 2 bases, and 0 bases stayed unmatched. The CDR3 sequence: CASRTSGGAYEQYF. The DNA for the CDR3 is TGTGCCAGCAGGACTAGCGGGGGGGCCTACGAGCAGTACTTC.

The CDR3 DNA reads TGTGCCAGCAGTTTCCCGACAGGGAGGTCGACCGGGGAGCTGTTTTTT. Its protein product is CASSFPTGRSTGELFF. The V gene is TRBV6-2 or TRBV6-3, the J gene TRBJ2-2, with D perhaps matching TRBD1 (7 bases). The CDR3 runs 16 residues. CDR1 MNHEY and CDR2 SVGEGT come from the germline V gene. Deletions cut 4 bases from V and 5 bases from J, with 17 bases between.

The J gene is TRBJ1-5, the V gene TRBV5-6; D gene ambiguous. Germline V gene sequence: CDR1 SGHDT, CDR2 YYEEEE. This CDR3 contains 14 residues. V shed 2 bases and J shed 9 bases, with 15 bases lying between them. The CDR3 reads CASSLAQSTTPQHF. The CDR3, as DNA: TGTGCCAGCAGCTTAGCCCAGTCAACAACGCCCCAGCATTTT.

The chain uses TRBV6-2 or TRBV6-3 and TRBJ2-1; 8 nucleotides align to TRBD1. The V and J ends lost 2 bases and 0 bases, in that order; junction bases with no gene match: 9. Germline assignment: CDR1 MNHEY and CDR2 SVGEGT. The CDR3 runs 18 residues. CDR3 DNA sequence: TGTGCCAGCAGTTACAGGACAGGGATGGGGACCTCCTACAATGAGCAGTTCTTC. Its protein is CASSYRTGMGTSYNEQFF.